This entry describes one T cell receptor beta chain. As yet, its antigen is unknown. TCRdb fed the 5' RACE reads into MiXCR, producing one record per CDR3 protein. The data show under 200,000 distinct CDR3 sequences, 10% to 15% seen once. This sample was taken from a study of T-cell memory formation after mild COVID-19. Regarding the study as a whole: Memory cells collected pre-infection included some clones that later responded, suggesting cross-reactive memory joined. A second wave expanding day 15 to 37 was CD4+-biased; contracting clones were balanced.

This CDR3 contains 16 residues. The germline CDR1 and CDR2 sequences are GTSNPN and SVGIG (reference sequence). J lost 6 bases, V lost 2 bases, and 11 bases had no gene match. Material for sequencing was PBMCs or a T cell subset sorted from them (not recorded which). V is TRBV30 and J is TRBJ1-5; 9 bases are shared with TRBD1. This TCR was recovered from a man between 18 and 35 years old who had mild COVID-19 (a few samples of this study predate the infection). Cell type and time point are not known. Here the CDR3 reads CAWSPTLTGGLQPQHF. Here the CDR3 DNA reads TGTGCCTGGAGTCCGACCCTAACAGGGGGCCTTCAGCCCCAGCATTTT.